The present entry profiles one T cell receptor (beta chain) with its context. The data originate from a study of blood T cell repertoires in COVID-19. The cohort comprised adults aged about 18 to 90 years residing in approximately 25 US areas. The study counted Cohort 3 donors as recovered given two negative PCRs, clearance, or symptom resolution. Per the original methods: Amplifying reference gene primers gave estimates of nucleated cell counts. Repertoires were generated with immunoSEQ multiplex PCR, while TCRdb's copy carries only in-frame clones and drops some. D and trimming were read from the DNA, whereas the V and J calls and clone size are those reported in that table. The data show 320,000 or so clones, with around 90% seen just once and 5% held by the top ten. Germline values: CDR1 SNHLY, CDR2 FYNNEI. The V and J ends lost 1 base and 1 base respectively, with 8 bases between them. The CDR3 length is 15 residues.

The sequencing input was PBMCs or T cells enriched from blood (not recorded which). The sequence was obtained from a man aged 25-45 years who had recovered from COVID-19. The rearrangement joins TRBV2 to TRBJ2-1, with no clear D. This chain's CDR3 is CASSEGLKSYNEQFF. CDR3 coding DNA: TGTGCCAGCAGTGAAGGGCTCAAATCCTACAATGAGCAGTTCTTC. Using reference TRBV2 and TRBJ2-1 for the parts outside the CDR3, the full variable domain is EPEVTQTPSHQVTQMGQEVILRCVPISNHLYFYWYRQILGQKVEFLVSFYNNEISEKSEIFDDQFSVERPDGSNFTLKIRSTKLEDSAMYFCASSEGLKSYNEQFFGPGTRLTVL.